This record looks at one T cell receptor (beta chain) sequence and its context. Its antigen is currently unknown. The assay was immunoSEQ multiplex PCR, and TCRdb's table has in-frame clones only and misses some. The sample comprises 2 million to 2.5 million clones, 80% to 95% of which are singletons, and 0.36% rests with the top ten. This entry belongs to a study of shared clonotypes between healthy human individuals. Overall study findings and caveats: Relative to clonotypes present in all four donors, those not shared had lower generation probabilities. Clonotype sharing across several donors was observed for approximately 5% of naive CD4 clonotypes. Clonotype sharing across donors was expected to vary with sequencing depth.

The donors, all of them Caucasian adults, lived in Nashville, Tennessee. The TCR was taken from a man aged 18 to 29 in good health. Some clones in this sample may be carry-over from other donors' samples. Specimen: naive CD4+ T cells from PBMCs. As to subset: CD45RA+ positively selected.

CDR3 residues: CAWRERTGIRYEQYF. The CDR3 bases are TGTGCCTGGAGGGAGCGGACAGGGATTCGCTACGAGCAGTACTTC. The chain joins TRBV30 to TRBJ2-7, with TRBD1 matching 8 bases. The V gene's germline CDR1 is GTSNPN and CDR2 SVGIG (reference sequence). Losses at the gene ends were 3 bases for V and 3 bases for J; bases not matched to a gene: 10. The CDR3 length is 15 residues.